The TCR beta chain described here comes from a study of blood T cell repertoires in COVID-19. Study context: Specimens from acute and convalescent COVID-19 originated in the United States, Italy and Spain. Nucleic acid was either cDNA or gDNA, and it came from T cells, B-cell-depleted T cells, or PBMCs.

The germline gives CDR1 MGHRA, CDR2 YSYEKL. V lost 1 base and J lost 5, with 8 bases in between. The CDR3 runs 13 residues. The table came from immunoSEQ multiplex PCR; TCRdb's copy has only in-frame clones and leaves some out. Of 200,000 to 250,000 clones in the sample, approximately 84% are singletons; the top ten hold 15%. The chain couples TRBV4-1 to TRBJ2-5; possibly TRBD1 for D (6 bases). Material: PBMCs or T cells enriched from blood (not recorded which). The source is a man aged 40-49 years who had recovered from COVID-19. Here the CDR3 DNA reads TGCGCCAGCAGCCAAGTTAGGGGGGAGACCCAGTACTTC. It encodes CASSQVRGETQYF.